This TCR beta chain was documented in a study of neurological immune-mediated disorders. J lost 0 bases, V lost 5 bases, and 4 bases had no gene match. The V gene's germline CDR1 is MNHEY and CDR2 SVGAGI. CDR3 length: 15 residues. Study-level points and caveats: HTLV-1-associated myelopathy showed the most TCR clonal expansion; multiple sclerosis the least, below healthy controls.

This clonotype was recorded at least ten times. Its antigen is not identified. The time point was: longitudinal time-point 1 (baseline). The healthy controls volunteered at a blood bank in Maryland, USA. PBMCs stored at -80 C, numbering 2 million, were the origin of the unsorted libraries. The output of every sequencing run exceeded 170 million TCR-beta sequences, derived from 15-18 subjects. A single record per CDR3 protein comes from TCRdb applying MiXCR to the 5' RACE reads. The sample consists of 60,000 to 90,000 distinct CDR3 sequences, roughly 10% of them appearing once. The sequence derives from a man aged 25 to 40 in good health. This chain connects TRBV6-5 to TRBJ2-3, with TRBD2 matching over 8 bases. The sequenced sample consisted of PBMCs. The CDR3 coding sequence is TGTGCCAGCAGTCGACTAGCGAGGAGCACAGATACGCAGTATTTT. Its translation is CASSRLARSTDTQYF.